Listed here are 24 T cell receptor beta chains from one sample, sequenced in a study of Graves' ophthalmopathy and Graves' hyperthyroidism. Amplified material comprised TCR beta CDR3 regions derived from RNA transcripts. Investigators did first-round RT-PCR with HTBI primers, then second-round multiplex PCR. TCRdb recomputed calls from the multiplex PCR reads with MiXCR, one row per CDR3 protein. The table has approximately 1.2 million distinct CDR3 sequences, less than 45% seen once. What was sequenced was peripheral blood or thyroid tissue (not recorded which). These receptors originate from an adult man with Graves' hyperthyroidism.

This clonotype was detected many times. The rearrangement uses TRBV5-1 and TRBJ1-1; possible D gene TRBD1, 5 bases. Trimming removed 0 bases from V and 0 bases from J, with 12 bases in between. The CDR3 covers 16 residues. Germline V gene lookup returns CDR1 SGHRS and CDR2 YFSETQ. The CDR3 region is CASSLETGTVNTEAFF. The CDR3 region has the DNA TGCGCCAGCAGCTTGGAAACGGGGACGGTGAACACTGAAGCTTTCTTT. The entire variable domain, with the rest obtained from reference TRBV5-1 and TRBJ1-1, is as follows: KAGVTQTPRYLIKTRGQQVTLSCSPISGHRSVSWYQQTPGQGLQFLFEYFSETQRNKGNFPGRFSGRQFSNSRSEMNVSTLELGDSALYLCASSLETGTVNTEAFFGQGTRLTVV.

This clonotype showed up many times. This chain links TRBV7-9 with TRBJ1-1; D gene ambiguous. V lost 2 bases and J lost 0, with 10 bases in between. CDR1 is SEHNR and CDR2 is FQNEAQ in the germline V gene (reference sequence). The CDR3 runs 15 residues. This CDR3 is CASSLPWAVNTEAFF. The CDR3 bases are TGTGCCAGCAGCTTACCCTGGGCGGTGAACACTGAAGCTTTCTTT.

There are a few counts of this clonotype. V and J are TRBV20-1 and TRBJ2-7, with D perhaps given as TRBD1 or TRBD2 (6 bases each). The CDR3 length is 12 residues. Germline CDR1 is DFQATT and CDR2 is SNEGSKA (reference sequence). V was trimmed by 3 bases and J by 6 bases, leaving 12 bases between them. The CDR3 spells CSASGGPGEQYF. The CDR3 nucleotides are TGCAGTGCTAGCGGGGGCCCGGGCGAGCAGTACTTC.

The chain has TRBV28 and TRBJ2-2; D not certain. Germline CDR1 and CDR2: MDHEN and SYDVKM. The CDR3 loop spans 13 amino acids. V was clipped by 4 bases and J by 6 bases, with 9 bases between them. The CDR3 region has the DNA TGTGCCAGCAGTTGGGCTTCGGCCGGGGAGCTGTTTTTT. Its protein is CASSWASAGELFF.

This clonotype was detected a few times. The chain is built from TRBV19 and TRBJ2-5; a possible D gene is TRBD1 (6 bases). Germline CDR1 and CDR2: LNHDA and SQIVND (reference sequence). V lost 6 bases, J lost 0 bases, and 11 bases lay in between. This CDR3 comprises 14 residues. The chain's CDR3 is CASRDRTYQETQYF. The CDR3 DNA is TGTGCCAGTAGAGACAGGACGTACCAAGAGACCCAGTACTTC.

There are many counts of this clonotype. The chain couples TRBV15 to TRBJ2-7; no definite D call. This CDR3 region has 15 residues. Germline loops: CDR1 LNHNV, CDR2 YYDKDF (reference sequence). Trimming took off 0 bases at V and 0 bases at J, with 9 bases between the two ends. As DNA, the CDR3 is TGTGCCACCAGCAGAGATCACAGATTCTCCTACGAGCAGTACTTC. Translating gives CATSRDHRFSYEQYF.

The V and J genes are TRBV5-1 and TRBJ1-3; no reliable D call. This CDR3 has 15 residues. V lost 7 bases and J lost 0, with 14 bases in between. Germline-derived CDR1 and CDR2 are SGHRS and YFSETQ. The CDR3 loop reads CASGPTGASGNTIYF. The CDR3 coding sequence is TGCGCCAGCGGCCCAACCGGTGCCTCTGGAAACACCATATATTTT.

This clonotype was recorded a few times. This chain uses TRBV4-3 with TRBJ2-2; 7 bases align to TRBD2. The length of the CDR3 is 16 residues. J lost 7 bases, V lost 0 bases, and 8 bases had no gene match. The germline V gene has CDR1 LGHNA and CDR2 YSLEER. CDR3 DNA sequence: TGCGCCAGCAGCCAAGATCCCCCCAGGGAGGGCGGGGAGCTGTTTTTT. Translation: CASSQDPPREGGELFF.

In this sample, this clonotype turned up a few times. The chain uses TRBV7-8 and TRBJ2-5; D remains unclear. Looked up from germline, CDR1 is SGHVS and CDR2 is FQNEAQ. V shed 2 bases and J shed 3 bases, with 10 bases lying between them. The CDR3 runs to 14 residues. CDR3 protein: CASSLIRSKETQYF. The CDR3 DNA reads TGTGCCAGCAGCTTAATTAGGTCCAAAGAGACCCAGTACTTC.

Here the CDR3 DNA reads TGTGCCACCAGCAGCTCTATAGGAACCGTCGAGCAGTACTTC. Its translation is CATSSSIGTVEQYF. This chain joins TRBV15 and TRBJ2-7; no reliable D call. The CDR3 length is 14 residues. Germline assignment: CDR1 LNHNV and CDR2 YYDKDF (reference sequence). Trimming removed 3 bases from V and 6 bases from J, with 15 bases in between. Drawing the rest from reference TRBV15 and TRBJ2-7, the complete variable domain is DAMVIQNPRYQVTQFGKPVTLSCSQTLNHNVMYWYQQKSSQAPKLLFHYYDKDFNNEADTPDNFQSRRPNTSFCFLDIRSPGLGDTAMYLCATSSSIGTVEQYFGPGTRLTVT.

This clonotype was found many times. V and J are TRBV6-2 or TRBV6-3 and TRBJ2-7, with TRBD2 identical over 8 bases. With V trimmed by 4 bases and J by 3 bases, 2 bases remained unmatched. The CDR3 is 13 residues long. Germline V gene sequence: CDR1 MNHEY, CDR2 SVGEGT. The CDR3 region is CASSWTSHYEQYF. The CDR3 DNA sequence: TGTGCCAGCAGTTGGACTAGCCACTACGAGCAGTACTTC.

This clonotype was observed a handful of times. The gene calls are TRBV30 and TRBJ1-2, with 11 bases lining up with TRBD1. The germline V gene has CDR1 GTSNPN and CDR2 SVGIG (reference sequence). The trim removed 5 bases at V and 8 bases at J, leaving 7 bases unmatched. This CDR3 spans 13 amino acids. The CDR3 loop is CAWGDRGFSGYTF. The DNA for the CDR3 is TGTGCCTGGGGGGACAGGGGGTTTAGCGGCTACACCTTC.

The V and J genes are TRBV5-6 and TRBJ2-5, with a possible D match to TRBD2 (5 bases). The V end was cut by 2 bases, the J end by 0 bases, with 11 bases between. The CDR3 totals 15 residues. Germline V lookup: CDR1 SGHDT, CDR2 YYEEEE. The CDR3 is CASSLMLDYQETQYF. DNA of the CDR3: TGTGCCAGCAGCTTAATGTTGGACTACCAAGAGACCCAGTACTTC.

This rearrangement joins TRBV7-9 to TRBJ2-2; 8 bases align to TRBD1. Germline V gene data show CDR1 as SEHNR and CDR2 as FQNEAQ (reference sequence). There are 20 residues in the CDR3. The V and J ends lost 3 bases and 0 bases, in that order; junction bases with no gene match: 15. The CDR3 DNA follows: TGTGCCAGCAGCTTTCCATCCCGGACAGGGCCACTCGCGAACACCGGGGAGCTGTTTTTT. Protein sequence: CASSFPSRTGPLANTGELFF.

This clonotype was counted only a few times. The chain couples TRBV7-2 to TRBJ1-1, with 10 bases identical to TRBD1. Germline-derived CDR1 and CDR2 are SGHTA and FQGNSA. This CDR3 has 14 amino acids. With V trimmed by 5 bases and J by 6 bases, 6 bases remained unmatched. CDR3 sequence reads: CASSERQGAAEAFF. CDR3 in DNA: TGTGCCAGCAGCGAGAGACAGGGGGCGGCTGAAGCTTTCTTT.

This clonotype was observed many times. The CDR3 bases are TGTGCCACAAGCTTCGGGACAGGCTTCCAAGAGACCCAGTACTTC. Amino acid sequence: CATSFGTGFQETQYF. The chain combines TRBV24-1 with TRBJ2-5; 8 nucleotides agree with TRBD1. The CDR3 length is 15 residues. The junction had 10 bases not matched to a gene; V was cut back by 10 bases and J by 1 base. CDR1 is KGHDR, CDR2 SFDVKD, per germline.

This clonotype was picked up many times. The chain uses TRBV5-1 and TRBJ1-4; D is uncertain. Germline V gene lookup returns CDR1 SGHRS and CDR2 YFSETQ. The CDR3 spans 13 residues. V was pared by 1 base and J by 3 bases, with 4 bases between. The CDR3 sequence: CASSLTPNEKLFF. The CDR3 DNA follows: TGCGCCAGCAGCTTGACACCTAATGAAAAACTGTTTTTT. The full variable domain, rest sourced from reference TRBV5-1 and TRBJ1-4, is KAGVTQTPRYLIKTRGQQVTLSCSPISGHRSVSWYQQTPGQGLQFLFEYFSETQRNKGNFPGRFSGRQFSNSRSEMNVSTLELGDSALYLCASSLTPNEKLFFGSGTQLSVL.

The chain joins TRBV10-3 to TRBJ1-1, with a tentative D call TRBD1 (5 bases). The length of the CDR3 is 11 residues. In germline, CDR1 is ENHRY, CDR2 SYGVKD. Deletions cut 4 bases from V and 12 bases from J, with 12 bases between. Here the CDR3 reads CAISGDVIPFF. The CDR3 DNA is TGTGCCATCAGTGGGGACGTAATACCTTTCTTT.

This clonotype has a handful of counts. The chain couples TRBV7-9 to TRBJ1-4; D is perhaps TRBD1 (6 bases). The CDR3 length is 14 residues. V lost 5 bases and J 8 bases, leaving 15 bases between the germline ends. Looked up from germline, CDR1 is SEHNR and CDR2 is FQNEAQ (reference sequence). CDR3: CASSTYRVGEKLFF. The CDR3 DNA follows: TGTGCCAGCAGCACCTACAGGGTAGGAGAAAAACTGTTTTTT.

This chain connects TRBV19 to TRBJ2-7; no clear D. Germline V CDR1 and CDR2: LNHDA, SQIVND (reference sequence). The CDR3 is 12 residues long. Deletions cut 9 bases from V and 4 bases from J, with 13 bases between. The CDR3 loop is CASDPLRYEQYF. CDR3 DNA: TGTGCCAGCGACCCCCTTAGGTACGAGCAGTACTTC.

This clonotype was found many times. This rearrangement joins TRBV7-2 to TRBJ2-5; either TRBD1 or TRBD2 may fit D (7 bases each). Germline V gives CDR1 SGHTA, CDR2 FQGNSA. The V gene lost 2 bases and the J gene lost 4 bases, with 14 bases spanning the gap. The CDR3 covers 15 residues. CDR3 DNA: TGTGCCAGCAGCTTACAGGGGGGGCCCGTAGAGACCCAGTACTTC. Its translation is CASSLQGGPVETQYF. Supplemented by reference TRBV7-2 and TRBJ2-5, the full variable domain reads GAGVSQSPSNKVTEKGKDVELRCDPISGHTALYWYRQSLGQGLEFLIYFQGNSAPDKSGLPSDRFSAERTGGSVSTLTIQRTQQEDSAVYLCASSLQGGPVETQYFGPGTRLLVL.

This clonotype was seen at least ten times. V gene TRBV24-1 combines with J gene TRBJ1-1, with D perhaps TRBD1 (6 bases). The ends were cut back, 8 bases at V and 6 bases at J, with 15 bases in the middle. The CDR3 sequence is 13 residues long. Germline lookup yields CDR1 KGHDR and CDR2 SFDVKD. In nucleotides, the CDR3 is TGTGCCACCAAGAACAGGGCGGGGGCTGAAGCTTTCTTT. It encodes CATKNRAGAEAFF.

This clonotype was observed a handful of times. The genes are TRBV10-3 and TRBJ2-5, with unresolved D. Trimming pared 6 bases from V and 2 bases from J, leaving 10 bases between. In germline, CDR1 is ENHRY, CDR2 SYGVKD. This CDR3 region has 13 residues. The CDR3 DNA follows: TGTGCCATCAGAAGGGTCCCACAAGAGACCCAGTACTTC. This sequence encodes CAIRRVPQETQYF.

The V call is TRBV10-3, the J call TRBJ1-2; D is ambiguous. Germline-derived CDR1 and CDR2 are ENHRY and SYGVKD. Trimming cost V 4 bases and J 4 bases, with 10 bases left between them. The CDR3 is made up of 13 amino acids. CDR3 in DNA: TGTGCCATCAGTGGCCGGGAGGGCTATGGCTACACCTTC. Translating gives CAISGREGYGYTF.